This TCR beta chain was identified during a study of blood T cell repertoires in COVID-19. Study-wide context: Samples taken during acute and convalescent COVID-19 were collected in the United States, Italy and Spain. From T cells, B-cell-depleted T cells, or PBMCs came the material, which was cDNA or gDNA.

Germline V gene lookup returns CDR1 SQVTM and CDR2 ANQGSEA. V shed 0 bases, J shed 8 bases, and the junction held 8 bases outside the gene matches. The CDR3 spans 14 residues. Those enrolled in Seattle joined during active infection and were followed longitudinally afterward. Original processing methods: Reference gene primer amplification gave nucleated cell count estimates. Generated by immunoSEQ multiplex PCR, the TCRdb table keeps only in-frame clones and is missing some. The D gene and trimming were derived from the DNA, and the V and J assignments and clone size from that table. The sample has over 400,000 clones; about 89% are singletons. This clone appeared a single time.

The chain carries TRBV29-1 and TRBJ1-2, with TRBD1 identical over 8 bases. The sample comprised peripheral blood. This TCR was recovered from a woman aged 50 to 65 with COVID-19, enrolled during active disease. The CDR3 protein is CSVEESQGARGYTF. In DNA, the CDR3 is TGCAGCGTTGAAGAGAGTCAGGGGGCGAGGGGCTACACCTTC.